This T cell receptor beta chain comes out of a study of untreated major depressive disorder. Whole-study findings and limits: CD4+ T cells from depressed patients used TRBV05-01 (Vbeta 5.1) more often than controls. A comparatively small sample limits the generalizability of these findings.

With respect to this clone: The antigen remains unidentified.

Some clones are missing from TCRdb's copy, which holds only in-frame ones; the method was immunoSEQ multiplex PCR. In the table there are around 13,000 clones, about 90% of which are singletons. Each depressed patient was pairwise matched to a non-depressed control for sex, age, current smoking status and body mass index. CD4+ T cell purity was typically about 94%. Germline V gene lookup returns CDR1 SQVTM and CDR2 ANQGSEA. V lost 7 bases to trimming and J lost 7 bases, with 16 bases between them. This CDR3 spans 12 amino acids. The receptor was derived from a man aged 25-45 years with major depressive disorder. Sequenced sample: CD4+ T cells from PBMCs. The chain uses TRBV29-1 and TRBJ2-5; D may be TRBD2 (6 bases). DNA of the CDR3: TGCAGCGCAGGGTCCCAGGGAGGGACCCAGTACTTC. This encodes CSAGSQGGTQYF.